This TCR beta chain stems from a study of T cells in Graves' hyperthyroidism and ophthalmopathy (dated by TCRdb to 2018 to 2020). Describing the broader study: Peripheral blood samples were taken at initial diagnosis, before any treatment was given. Prospective prediction of ophthalmopathy was tested in an independent validation cohort consisting of 18 to 20 hyperthyroidism patients and about 17 patients who later progressed to ophthalmopathy. The 75 to 100 discovery patients were randomly divided into training and test sets at a 7:3 ratio. TCR Vbeta CDR3 sequencing of approximately 140 peripheral blood samples (approximately 44 ophthalmopathy, 75 hyperthyroidism and 17 progressor patients) is reported in the paper. Following sampling, methimazole starting at 30 mg daily was given to hyperthyroidism patients, and high-dose intravenous methylprednisolone was given to ophthalmopathy patients. In addition, the study compared T-cell repertoires in thyroid tissue and in blood from about six Graves' hyperthyroidism patients. A discovery cohort of around 98 patients, about 40 with Graves' ophthalmopathy and approximately 57 with stable Graves' hyperthyroidism, was used to find distinguishing TCR V-J signatures. Overall study results and their limits: Ophthalmopathy was separated from stable hyperthyroidism by a 13 V-J signature model, with 87.88% sensitivity and roughly 81% specificity obtained in cross-validation and 80%/75% obtained in testing. Sample size was not statistically predetermined, and blinding of investigators to group allocation was not performed. Most expanded thyroid clonotypes (frequency above 0.001) were also found in blood, which suggests that blood repertoires may mirror thyroid immune responses. In validation, the model predicted progression to ophthalmopathy a median of around six months before onset, with around 70% sensitivity and more than 72% specificity.

As encoded in the germline V gene (reference sequence), CDR1 is MNHEY while CDR2 is SMNVEV. The CDR3 extends over 14 residues, inclusive of both ends. Just the 42-base CDR3 DNA is kept, in frame starting at base 1. V and J lose 3 bases and 5 bases, and a span of 13 bases separates them. The hyperthyroidism patients were between 18 and 65 years old and newly diagnosed, with a disease duration of less than 2 months. Any patient with an uncontrolled infection, another autoimmune disease, pregnancy or lactation was excluded. Diagnoses were based on clinical symptoms, serum thyroxine and TRAb, thyroid ultrasound and orbital computed tomography. For progressor patients, blood was drawn at the first diagnosis of hyperthyroidism, before any ophthalmopathy symptoms had appeared. Ficoll-Paque density gradient centrifugation was used to isolate PBMCs from around 9.1 ml of fresh peripheral blood. Progressor patients were defined as those initially diagnosed with Graves' hyperthyroidism in whom ophthalmopathy developed during follow-up. Total RNA was extracted with Trizol reagent, and quality was checked on an Agilent 2100 Bioanalyzer.

The TCR beta CDR3 regions were amplified from RNA transcripts. A first-round RT-PCR of the TCR CDR3 used the HTBI primer set with the Qiagen OneStep RT-PCR kit. Libraries were constructed in a second round of multiplex PCR, after which size selection and purification were carried out. Libraries were sequenced paired-end with 100 bp reads on an Illumina HiSeq2000. The authors' pipeline ran thus. SOAPnuke was used to process the raw data, removing reads that contained adapters or uncalled bases, had a mean Phred below 15, or lacked an exact match to the constant primer or identifier. High-quality paired reads were merged with COPE v1.2.5, and unique nucleotide sequences were defined as clonotypes. MiTCR v1.1 was used to align the clonotypes against IMGT TRBV, TRBD and TRBJ reference segments. Only V-J combinations with frequency above 0.0001, covering 99.2% of repertoires, were analysed. The TCS score was defined as F50 (clonal expansion) divided by E x V (chaos), with BLOSUM62-based TCRdist calculated between CDR3 peptides within each V-J. Welch's t-statistics and random forest reduced fewer than 550 V-J features to 13, which were used in a naive Bayes classifier (R e1071). TCRdb ran its own pipeline on the public reads, namely fastp trimming at Q25 and MiXCR clone calling, and kept in-frame beta chains. Here each entry gathers all rows of one CDR3 protein and keeps the most common genes and DNA. The V and J calls follow TCRdb's processing rather than the paper's. This sample has about 400,000 distinct CDR3 sequences in its table, and around 14% of those were observed once. The top ten constitute 28% of the sample.

A remark on this clonotype: Its antigen has not been determined. Because the CDR3 is missing its conserved closing phenylalanine or tryptophan, this is likely a read error.

The chain was built from TRBV27 and TRBJ1-1, with a tentative D gene TRBD1 over 6 matching bases. The specimen was blood. This receptor was taken from a woman between 18 and 29 years old with Graves' hyperthyroidism that later progressed to Graves' ophthalmopathy. The CDR3 corresponds to CASSFRGGTTEAFL. The sequenced DNA: TGTGCCAGCAGTTTTAGGGGGGGAACAACTGAAGCTTTCCTT.